The rows below give T cell receptor beta chains drawn from one sample of a study of CD8+ T cells in alopecia areata. Libraries were prepared by immunoSEQ multiplex PCR; TCRdb keeps only in-frame clonotypes and omits some of them. The sample records about 90,000 clones, about 40% being singletons. The sequencing used CD8+ T cells sorted from blood, collected at week 24, from a patient treated with tofacitinib. These receptors originate from a human donor with alopecia areata. Each CDR3 is given with its conserved first and last residue. Each record gives: D gene, V gene, clone size, CDR3 length, J gene, CDR3 protein, CDR3 DNA. A D gene is named only where the DNA matches it firmly. Expanded clones are given a class, and other clones once, few, many or no size at all.

d_gene: TRBD2; v_gene: TRBV29-1; abundance: -; len: 16; j_gene: TRBJ2-5; CDR3aa: CSVDLRTSGRSETQYF; CDR3nt: TGCAGCGTTGACTTGCGGACTAGCGGGAGGTCTGAGACCCAGTACTTC
d_gene: -; v_gene: TRBV7-9; abundance: -; len: 13; j_gene: TRBJ2-7; CDR3aa: CASSLAPAYEQYF; CDR3nt: TGTGCCAGCAGCTTAGCACCAGCGTACGAGCAGTACTTC
d_gene: TRBD1; v_gene: TRBV4-1; abundance: -; len: 15; j_gene: TRBJ2-7; CDR3aa: CPSRLTGVNSYEQYF; CDR3nt: TGCCCCAGCAGACTTACAGGGGTGAACTCCTACGAGCAGTACTTC
d_gene: TRBD1; v_gene: TRBV30; abundance: -; len: 13; j_gene: TRBJ1-1; CDR3aa: CAWSATGYTEAFF; CDR3nt: TGTGCCTGGAGTGCGACAGGGTATACTGAAGCTTTCTTT
d_gene: -; v_gene: TRBV30; abundance: -; len: 12; j_gene: TRBJ2-2; CDR3aa: CAWSVWDGELFF; CDR3nt: TGTGCCTGGAGTGTGTGGGACGGGGAGCTGTTTTTT
d_gene: -; v_gene: TRBV6-5; abundance: -; len: 14; j_gene: TRBJ1-1; CDR3aa: CASSLGNRATEAFF; CDR3nt: TGTGCCAGCAGCCTCGGTAACAGGGCGACTGAAGCTTTCTTT
d_gene: -; v_gene: TRBV18; abundance: -; len: 18; j_gene: TRBJ1-1; CDR3aa: CASSGDRSAAFADTEAFF; CDR3nt: TGTGCCAGCTCGGGTGACAGGAGTGCGGCCTTCGCGGACACTGAAGCTTTCTTT
d_gene: -; v_gene: TRBV2; abundance: -; len: 14; j_gene: TRBJ2-7; CDR3aa: CASVPKGAGYEQYF; CDR3nt: TGTGCCAGCGTCCCAAAGGGGGCGGGGTACGAGCAGTACTTC
d_gene: TRBD1; v_gene: TRBV27; abundance: -; len: 11; j_gene: TRBJ2-7; CDR3aa: CASYRGGEQYF; CDR3nt: TGTGCCAGTTACAGGGGTGGGGAGCAGTACTTC
d_gene: -; v_gene: TRBV7-6; abundance: -; len: 16; j_gene: TRBJ2-2; CDR3aa: CASSYDLRANTGELFF; CDR3nt: TGTGCCAGCAGCTATGACCTCCGGGCGAACACCGGGGAGCTGTTTTTT
d_gene: TRBD1; v_gene: TRBV29-1; abundance: few; len: 16; j_gene: TRBJ2-7; CDR3aa: CSVEDPAGGYSGEQYF; CDR3nt: TGCAGCGTTGAAGATCCGGCAGGGGGCTATAGTGGGGAGCAGTACTTC
d_gene: TRBD1; v_gene: TRBV11-2; abundance: -; len: 16; j_gene: TRBJ2-7; CDR3aa: CASSLGGTGNSYEQYF; CDR3nt: TGTGCCAGCAGCTTAGGTGGGACAGGCAACTCCTACGAGCAGTACTTC
d_gene: TRBD2; v_gene: TRBV19; abundance: -; len: 16; j_gene: TRBJ2-3; CDR3aa: CASSTLAGGAQDTQYF; CDR3nt: TGTGCCAGTAGTACCCTAGCGGGAGGGGCTCAAGATACGCAGTATTTT
d_gene: -; v_gene: TRBV19; abundance: few; len: 11; j_gene: TRBJ2-3; CDR3aa: CASSLTDTQYF; CDR3nt: TGTGCCAGTAGTCTCACAGATACGCAGTATTTT
d_gene: -; v_gene: TRBV4-1; abundance: -; len: 16; j_gene: TRBJ2-1; CDR3aa: CASSQGVGGGYNEQFF; CDR3nt: TGCGCCAGCAGCCAAGGGGTTGGGGGCGGATACAATGAGCAGTTCTTC
d_gene: -; v_gene: TRBV7-6; abundance: -; len: 15; j_gene: TRBJ2-2; CDR3aa: CASSDRRASTGELFF; CDR3nt: TGTGCCAGCAGCGACCGGAGGGCGAGCACCGGGGAGCTGTTTTTT
d_gene: TRBD1; v_gene: TRBV28; abundance: few; len: 17; j_gene: TRBJ1-2; CDR3aa: CASSITQGQAERYGYTF; CDR3nt: TGTGCCAGCAGTATTACCCAGGGACAGGCGGAGCGCTATGGCTACACCTTC
d_gene: TRBD1; v_gene: TRBV6-1; abundance: -; len: 13; j_gene: TRBJ2-7; CDR3aa: CASSRQGSYEQYF; CDR3nt: TGTGCCAGCAGCAGACAGGGGTCCTACGAGCAGTACTTC
d_gene: TRBD2; v_gene: TRBV27; abundance: -; len: 13; j_gene: TRBJ2-1; CDR3aa: CASSLSGSNEQFF; CDR3nt: TGTGCCAGCAGTCTAAGCGGGAGCAATGAGCAGTTCTTC
d_gene: -; v_gene: TRBV30; abundance: -; len: 12; j_gene: TRBJ2-7; CDR3aa: CAWSVRDSEQYF; CDR3nt: TGTGCCTGGAGTGTACGTGACTCCGAGCAGTACTTC
d_gene: TRBD1; v_gene: TRBV2; abundance: -; len: 16; j_gene: TRBJ2-5; CDR3aa: CASSGTSGGDLETQYF; CDR3nt: TGTGCCAGCAGCGGAACTTCAGGGGGTGATCTGGAGACCCAGTACTTC
d_gene: TRBD1; v_gene: TRBV4-1; abundance: once; len: 16; j_gene: TRBJ1-4; CDR3aa: CASSQVLTGSNEKLFF; CDR3nt: TGCGCCAGCAGCCAAGTCTTGACAGGGTCTAATGAAAAACTGTTTTTT
d_gene: TRBD1; v_gene: TRBV2; abundance: -; len: 18; j_gene: TRBJ2-7; CDR3aa: CASIPQQATDRAGYEQYF; CDR3nt: TGTGCCAGCATCCCTCAACAGGCGACCGACAGGGCCGGCTACGAGCAGTACTTC
d_gene: -; v_gene: TRBV20-1; abundance: -; len: 11; j_gene: TRBJ1-2; CDR3aa: CSAPRVYGYTF; CDR3nt: TGCAGTGCTCCCAGGGTCTATGGCTACACCTTC
d_gene: -; v_gene: TRBV27; abundance: -; len: 15; j_gene: TRBJ2-7; CDR3aa: CASSSSDPSSYEQYF; CDR3nt: TGTGCCAGCAGTTCCTCGGACCCGAGCTCCTACGAGCAGTACTTC
d_gene: -; v_gene: TRBV7-9; abundance: -; len: 10; j_gene: TRBJ2-5; CDR3aa: CASRGLAQYF; CDR3nt: TGTGCCAGCAGAGGGCTGGCCCAGTACTTC
d_gene: -; v_gene: TRBV29-1; abundance: few; len: 13; j_gene: TRBJ2-7; CDR3aa: CSVLDSHSYEQYF; CDR3nt: TGCAGCGTTCTCGACAGTCATTCCTACGAGCAGTACTTC
d_gene: -; v_gene: TRBV29-1; abundance: -; len: 12; j_gene: TRBJ2-3; CDR3aa: CSVESRQDTQYF; CDR3nt: TGCAGCGTTGAATCCAGGCAGGATACGCAGTATTTT
d_gene: -; v_gene: TRBV7-9; abundance: -; len: 11; j_gene: TRBJ2-5; CDR3aa: CASSGDSRQYF; CDR3nt: TGTGCCAGCAGCGGGGACTCCCGGCAGTACTTC
d_gene: -; v_gene: TRBV6-1; abundance: -; len: 13; j_gene: TRBJ2-7; CDR3aa: CASSERDSYEQYF; CDR3nt: TGTGCCAGCAGTGAACGGGACTCCTACGAGCAGTACTTC
d_gene: TRBD2; v_gene: TRBV11-2; abundance: -; len: 16; j_gene: TRBJ2-2; CDR3aa: CASSSGTSGPAEELFF; CDR3nt: TGTGCCAGCAGCTCCGGGACTAGCGGGCCCGCGGAGGAGCTGTTTTTT
d_gene: TRBD2; v_gene: TRBV30; abundance: -; len: 17; j_gene: TRBJ2-1; CDR3aa: CASDTLAGGISYNEQFF; CDR3nt: TGTGCCTCAGATACCCTAGCGGGAGGGATCTCCTACAATGAGCAGTTCTTC
d_gene: -; v_gene: TRBV9; abundance: -; len: 15; j_gene: TRBJ2-3; CDR3aa: CASSVAGSNTDTQYF; CDR3nt: TGTGCCAGCAGCGTAGCAGGCAGTAACACAGATACGCAGTATTTT
d_gene: TRBD1; v_gene: TRBV15; abundance: once; len: 13; j_gene: TRBJ1-2; CDR3aa: CATSVQGARGYTF; CDR3nt: TGTGCCACCAGCGTACAGGGGGCGCGGGGCTACACCTTC
d_gene: -; v_gene: TRBV5-1; abundance: few; len: 12; j_gene: TRBJ1-4; CDR3aa: CASSPSREKLFF; CDR3nt: TGCGCCAGCTCACCCTCGCGGGAAAAACTGTTTTTT
d_gene: -; v_gene: TRBV11-2; abundance: few; len: 13; j_gene: TRBJ2-7; CDR3aa: CASSATSSREQYF; CDR3nt: TGTGCCAGCAGCGCGACTAGTTCTCGAGAGCAGTACTTC
d_gene: -; v_gene: TRBV27; abundance: -; len: 14; j_gene: TRBJ1-5; CDR3aa: CASSLTGGNQPQHF; CDR3nt: TGTGCCAGCAGTTTAACTGGGGGCAATCAGCCCCAGCATTTT
d_gene: TRBD1; v_gene: TRBV5-1; abundance: -; len: 13; j_gene: TRBJ2-7; CDR3aa: CASSLEQGDEQYF; CDR3nt: TGCGCCAGCAGCTTGGAACAGGGGGACGAGCAGTACTTC
d_gene: TRBD2; v_gene: TRBV29-1; abundance: few; len: 16; j_gene: TRBJ2-3; CDR3aa: CSVEGRLAGPTDTQYF; CDR3nt: TGCAGCGTTGAAGGGAGGCTAGCGGGACCGACAGATACGCAGTATTTT
d_gene: TRBD2; v_gene: TRBV7-9; abundance: -; len: 16; j_gene: TRBJ2-5; CDR3aa: CASSFRAGGPGETQYF; CDR3nt: TGTGCCAGCAGCTTTCGTGCGGGAGGGCCAGGAGAGACCCAGTACTTC
d_gene: -; v_gene: TRBV2; abundance: -; len: 14; j_gene: TRBJ2-2; CDR3aa: CASTGTSSVGELFF; CDR3nt: TGTGCCAGCACGGGAACTAGCTCAGTCGGGGAGCTGTTTTTT
d_gene: -; v_gene: TRBV27; abundance: -; len: 16; j_gene: TRBJ1-5; CDR3aa: CASSAYRDVGNQPQHF; CDR3nt: TGTGCCAGCAGTGCGTACAGGGATGTAGGCAATCAGCCCCAGCATTTT
d_gene: -; v_gene: TRBV7-2; abundance: -; len: 13; j_gene: TRBJ2-3; CDR3aa: CASSFISLDTQYF; CDR3nt: TGTGCCAGCAGCTTTATTTCGTTAGATACGCAGTATTTT
d_gene: -; v_gene: TRBV4-1; abundance: many; len: 17; j_gene: TRBJ2-1; CDR3aa: CASSQDSRGSYYNEQFF; CDR3nt: TGCGCCAGCAGCCAAGATTCCCGAGGGAGTTACTACAATGAGCAGTTCTTC
d_gene: -; v_gene: TRBV6-6; abundance: few; len: 14; j_gene: TRBJ2-5; CDR3aa: CASSYGSTQETQYF; CDR3nt: TGTGCCAGCAGTTACGGATCTACCCAAGAGACCCAGTACTTC
d_gene: -; v_gene: TRBV29-1; abundance: few; len: 18; j_gene: TRBJ2-6; CDR3aa: CSVVISPGTASGANVLTF; CDR3nt: TGCAGCGTTGTTATTAGTCCGGGGACGGCCTCTGGGGCCAACGTCCTGACTTTC
d_gene: TRBD1; v_gene: TRBV5-6; abundance: -; len: 14; j_gene: TRBJ1-6; CDR3aa: CASSSGTGVSPPHF; CDR3nt: TGTGCCAGCAGTTCCGGGACAGGGGTTTCACCCCCCCACTTT
d_gene: TRBD2; v_gene: TRBV6-5; abundance: many; len: 15; j_gene: TRBJ2-1; CDR3aa: CASEGLAGVGYEQFF; CDR3nt: TGTGCCAGCGAGGGACTAGCGGGAGTGGGCTATGAGCAGTTCTTC
d_gene: -; v_gene: TRBV7-9; abundance: -; len: 16; j_gene: TRBJ2-1; CDR3aa: CASSLGPGLYYNEQFF; CDR3nt: TGTGCCAGCAGCTTAGGTCCAGGACTCTACTACAATGAGCAGTTCTTC
d_gene: -; v_gene: TRBV11-2; abundance: -; len: 12; j_gene: TRBJ2-5; CDR3aa: CASSPFGETQYF; CDR3nt: TGTGCCAGCAGCCCATTTGGGGAGACCCAGTACTTC
d_gene: -; v_gene: TRBV29-1; abundance: -; len: 12; j_gene: TRBJ2-2; CDR3aa: CSVFLDTGELFF; CDR3nt: TGCAGCGTGTTCTTGGACACCGGGGAGCTGTTTTTT
d_gene: TRBD1; v_gene: TRBV9; abundance: -; len: 13; j_gene: TRBJ2-1; CDR3aa: CASSRTGSNEQFF; CDR3nt: TGTGCCAGCAGTAGGACAGGGTCCAATGAGCAGTTCTTC